A selection of T cell receptor beta chains follows, all from one sample in a study of T cells in Graves' hyperthyroidism and ophthalmopathy. From the multiplex PCR reads, TCRdb called clonotypes with MiXCR, one entry per CDR3 protein. Among about 340,000 distinct CDR3 sequences listed, 15% to 20% were seen once. Sequencing was carried out using blood. The receptors were gathered from a woman aged 45-65 years with Graves' hyperthyroidism. CDR3s leave out the opening cysteine and the closing phenylalanine or tryptophan. Each record gives: V gene, J gene, CDR3 protein.

>TRBV5-1|TRBJ1-3
ASSRGTGGPEDTIY
>TRBV5-1|TRBJ2-7
ASPPGTGSYEQY
>TRBV7-8|TRBJ2-3
ASSPAGVTDTQY
>TRBV30|TRBJ1-2
AWTGNNYGYT
>TRBV5-1|TRBJ2-2
ASAMRGSTGELF
>TRBV27|TRBJ2-7
ASSYSGNSYEQY
>TRBV6-2/TRBV6-3|TRBJ1-6
ASSTDDNTGTGNSSPLH
>TRBV18|TRBJ2-3
ASSPLIVQAGDTQY
>TRBV28|TRBJ2-1
ASSTSRRYNEQF
>TRBV30|TRBJ2-1
AWSWGGNEQF
>TRBV7-3|TRBJ2-1
ASSGTSGRKNEQF
>TRBV6-1|TRBJ1-6
ASGGGRNSPLH
>TRBV6-9|TRBJ2-1
ASSYGGRASEQF
>TRBV12-5|TRBJ2-3
ASGLGTSGRERADTQY
>TRBV10-2|TRBJ1-3
ATQDRALSGNTIY
>TRBV12-3/TRBV12-4|TRBJ2-7
ASSSGGPYEQY
>TRBV9|TRBJ2-1
ASSPGQGALNEQF
>TRBV12-3/TRBV12-4|TRBJ1-1
ARSFTATEAF
>TRBV12-3/TRBV12-4|TRBJ1-2
ASTLGDGYT
>TRBV30|TRBJ1-1
AWSHQGRLNTEAF
>TRBV5-1|TRBJ1-2
ASTPGGVVGHYGYT
>TRBV2|TRBJ2-5
ASSGGIQETQY
>TRBV7-9|TRBJ1-2
ASSLPGQSPINYGYT